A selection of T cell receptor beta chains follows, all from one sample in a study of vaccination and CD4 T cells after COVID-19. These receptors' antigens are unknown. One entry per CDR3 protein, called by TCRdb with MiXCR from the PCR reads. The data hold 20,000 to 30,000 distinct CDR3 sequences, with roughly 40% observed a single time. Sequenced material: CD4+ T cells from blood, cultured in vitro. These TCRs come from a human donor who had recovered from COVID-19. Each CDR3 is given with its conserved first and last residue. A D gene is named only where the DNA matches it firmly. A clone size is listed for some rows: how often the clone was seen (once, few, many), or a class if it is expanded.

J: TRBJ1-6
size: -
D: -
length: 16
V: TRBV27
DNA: TGTGCCAGCAGTCCGATGGACAGCCTTTCTAATTCACCCCTCCACTTT
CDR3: CASSPMDSLSNSPLHF

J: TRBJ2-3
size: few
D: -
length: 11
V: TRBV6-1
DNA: TGTGCCAGCATTCGGGGAGATACGCAGTATTTT
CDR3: CASIRGDTQYF

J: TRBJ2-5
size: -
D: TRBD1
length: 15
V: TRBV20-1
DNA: TGCAGTGCTAGAGATCCGGGGACAGGGAAGGAGACCCAGTACTTC
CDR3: CSARDPGTGKETQYF

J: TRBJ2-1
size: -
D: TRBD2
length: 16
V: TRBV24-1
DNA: TGTGCCACCAGTGATGATCGCGGGACTAACTACAATGAGCAGTTCTTC
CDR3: CATSDDRGTNYNEQFF

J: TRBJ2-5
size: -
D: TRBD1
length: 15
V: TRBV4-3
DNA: TGCGCCAGCAGCCACGGACAGGGTTACCGAGAGACCCAGTACTTC
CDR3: CASSHGQGYRETQYF

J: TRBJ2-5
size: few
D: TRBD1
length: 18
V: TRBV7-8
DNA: TGTGCCAGCAGTTCGACTACCGGGACAGGGCGGGGGCAAGAGACCCAGTACTTC
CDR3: CASSSTTGTGRGQETQYF

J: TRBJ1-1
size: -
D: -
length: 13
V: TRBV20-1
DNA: TGCAGTGTTATAGGGGCGGTGAACACTGAAGCTTTCTTT
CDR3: CSVIGAVNTEAFF

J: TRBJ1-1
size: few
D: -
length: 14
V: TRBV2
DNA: TGTGCCAGCAGTGATGTTGGCGCAGGGGTTGAAGCTTTCTTT
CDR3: CASSDVGAGVEAFF

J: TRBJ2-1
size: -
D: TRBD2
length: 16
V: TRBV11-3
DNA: TGTGCCAGCAGCTTCCGACTAGCGGGGGAGAACAATGAGCAGTTCTTC
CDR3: CASSFRLAGENNEQFF

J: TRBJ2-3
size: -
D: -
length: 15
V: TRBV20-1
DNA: TGCAGTGCCCAGGCCGGGACTGGGTCGACAGATACGCAGTATTTT
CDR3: CSAQAGTGSTDTQYF

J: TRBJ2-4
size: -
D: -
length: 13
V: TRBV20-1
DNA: TGCAGTGCTAGTCATGGATCCAAAAACATTCAGTACTTC
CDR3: CSASHGSKNIQYF

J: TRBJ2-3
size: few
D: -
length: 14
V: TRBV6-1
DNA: TGTGCCAGCCGCCCTGGCAGGGTAGGAAATACGCAGTATTTT
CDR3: CASRPGRVGNTQYF

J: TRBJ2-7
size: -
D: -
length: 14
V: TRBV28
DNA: TGTGCCAGCAGTTTATGGGCCGAAGCCTACGAGCAGTACTTC
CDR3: CASSLWAEAYEQYF

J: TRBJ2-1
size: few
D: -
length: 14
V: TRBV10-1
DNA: TGCGCCAGCAGTGTTGACGGAAGTTTCCATGAGCAGTTCTTC
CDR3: CASSVDGSFHEQFF

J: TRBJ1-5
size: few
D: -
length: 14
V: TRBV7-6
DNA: TGTGCCAGCAGCTTAGCGTCAGGATCTCAGCCCCAGCATTTT
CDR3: CASSLASGSQPQHF

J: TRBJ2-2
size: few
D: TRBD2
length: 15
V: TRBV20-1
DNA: TGCAGTGCCCGGCCGGGAGGGATGAGGACCGGGGAGCTGTTTTTT
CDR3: CSARPGGMRTGELFF

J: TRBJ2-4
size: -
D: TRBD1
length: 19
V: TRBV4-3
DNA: TGCGCCAGCAGCCAAGATAGGACAGGGGCCCTTCTAGCCAAAAACATTCAGTACTTC
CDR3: CASSQDRTGALLAKNIQYF

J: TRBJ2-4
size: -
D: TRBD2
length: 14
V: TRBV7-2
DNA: TGTGCCAGCAGCTTAACTAGCGGGAGAAACATTCAGTACTTC
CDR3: CASSLTSGRNIQYF